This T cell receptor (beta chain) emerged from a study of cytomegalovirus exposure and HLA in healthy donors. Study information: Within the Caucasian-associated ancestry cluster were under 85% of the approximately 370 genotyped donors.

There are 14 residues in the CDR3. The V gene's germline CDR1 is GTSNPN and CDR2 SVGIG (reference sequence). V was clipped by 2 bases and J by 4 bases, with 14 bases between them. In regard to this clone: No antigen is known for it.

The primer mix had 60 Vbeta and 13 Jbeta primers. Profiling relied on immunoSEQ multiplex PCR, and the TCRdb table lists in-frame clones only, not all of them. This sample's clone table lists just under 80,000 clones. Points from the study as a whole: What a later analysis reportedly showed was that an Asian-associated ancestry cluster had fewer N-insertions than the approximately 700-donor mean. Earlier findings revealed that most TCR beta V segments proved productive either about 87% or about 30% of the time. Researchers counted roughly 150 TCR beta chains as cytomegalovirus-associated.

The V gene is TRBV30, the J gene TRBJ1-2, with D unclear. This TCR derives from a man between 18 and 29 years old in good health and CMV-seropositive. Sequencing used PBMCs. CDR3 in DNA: TGTGCCTGGAGTCCTATGAACAGTCTCTATGGCTACACCTTC. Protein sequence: CAWSPMNSLYGYTF.